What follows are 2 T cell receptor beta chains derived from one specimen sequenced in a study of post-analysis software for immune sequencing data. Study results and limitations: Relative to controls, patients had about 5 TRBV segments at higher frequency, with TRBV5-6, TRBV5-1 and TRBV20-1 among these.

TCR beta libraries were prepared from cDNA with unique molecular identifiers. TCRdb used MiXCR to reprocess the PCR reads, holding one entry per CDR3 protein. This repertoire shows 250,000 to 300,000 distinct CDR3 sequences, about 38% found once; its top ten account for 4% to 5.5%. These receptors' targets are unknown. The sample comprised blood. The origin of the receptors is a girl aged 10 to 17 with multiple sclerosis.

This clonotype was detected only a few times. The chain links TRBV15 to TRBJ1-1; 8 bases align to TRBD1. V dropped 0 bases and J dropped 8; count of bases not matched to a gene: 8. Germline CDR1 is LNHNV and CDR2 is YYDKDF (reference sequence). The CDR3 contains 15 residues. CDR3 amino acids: CATSRDGTGWGEAFF. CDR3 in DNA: TGTGCCACCAGCAGAGATGGGACAGGTTGGGGGGAAGCTTTCTTT.

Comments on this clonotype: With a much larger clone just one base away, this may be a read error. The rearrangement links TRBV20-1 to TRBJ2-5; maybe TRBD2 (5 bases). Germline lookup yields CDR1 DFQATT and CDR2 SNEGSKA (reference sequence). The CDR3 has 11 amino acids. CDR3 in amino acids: CRASGFETQYF. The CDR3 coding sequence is TGCAGGGCATCGGGGTTCGAGACCCAGTACTTC.